This T cell receptor (beta chain) emerged from a study of blood T cell repertoires in COVID-19. Study as a whole: Acute-phase and convalescent COVID-19 samples originated in the United States, Italy and Spain. T cells, B-cell-depleted T cells, or PBMCs provided the cDNA or gDNA that served as material.

The V gene's germline CDR1 is GTSNPN and CDR2 SVGIG (reference sequence). CDR3 size: 14 residues. V dropped 4 bases and J dropped 6; count of bases not matched to a gene: 4. Original processing notes: Estimation of nucleated cell counts was performed using reference gene primer amplification. Data came from immunoSEQ multiplex PCR; TCRdb stores just in-frame clones and leaves some out. The V and J calls and clone size were taken over from that table, and D and trimming were inferred from the DNA. The table includes roughly 200,000 clones, around 88% detected once. Sequencing was carried out using peripheral blood. V usage is TRBV30 and J usage is TRBJ2-3, with 13 bases identical to TRBD2. This receptor was obtained from a woman aged 30 to 39 with acute or convalescent COVID-19. DNA for the CDR3: TGTGCCTGGACACTAGCGGGAGGGATTGATACGCAGTATTTT. It specifies CAWTLAGGIDTQYF.